The 25 T cell receptor beta chains given below trace back to one sample, sequenced in a study of T cell responses to AZD1222 COVID-19 vaccine. The assay was immunoSEQ multiplex PCR, and TCRdb's table has in-frame clones only and misses some. This sample yields 150,000 to 200,000 clones, of which roughly 92% are seen a single time; roughly 2.2% belongs to the top ten. Sequenced material: peripheral blood, taken on day 0 of AZD1222 vaccination. All receptors derive from an adult in good health.

The chain has TRBV18 and TRBJ1-2; D uncertain. This CDR3 is 12 amino acids long. Germline CDR1 and CDR2: KGHSH and LQKENI. The V gene lost 2 bases and the J gene lost 8 bases, with 9 bases spanning the gap. CDR3: CASSPEEEGYTF. The DNA for the CDR3 is TGTGCCAGCTCACCAGAGGAAGAGGGCTACACCTTC.

The chain links TRBV18 to TRBJ1-1; the D is unclear. Looked up from germline, CDR1 is KGHSH and CDR2 is LQKENI. The V end was cut by 3 bases, the J end by 5 bases, with 10 bases between. The CDR3 is made up of 13 amino acids. In nucleotides, the CDR3 is TGTGCCAGCTCACCCCGTGTTACGACTGAAGCTTTCTTT. Its translation: CASSPRVTTEAFF.

The chain has TRBV19 and TRBJ1-1; no clear D. The germline V gene has CDR1 LNHDA and CDR2 SQIVND (reference sequence). Trimming removed 5 bases from V and 0 bases from J, with 7 bases in between. The CDR3 has 13 amino acids. The CDR3 here is CASSPDMNTEAFF. DNA of the CDR3: TGTGCCAGTAGTCCCGATATGAACACTGAAGCTTTCTTT. Filled out from reference TRBV19 and TRBJ1-1, the complete variable domain reads DGGITQSPKYLFRKEGQNVTLSCEQNLNHDAMYWYRQDPGQGLRLIYYSQIVNDFQKGDIAEGYSVSREKKESFPLTVTSAQKNPTAFYLCASSPDMNTEAFFGQGTRLTVV.

This chain links TRBV7-8 with TRBJ1-5; D possibly corresponds to TRBD1 (5 bases). The CDR3 runs to 15 residues. V was shortened by 5 bases and J by 6 bases, with 17 bases between the two germline ends. The germline V gene encodes CDR1 SGHVS and CDR2 FQNEAQ. CDR3 loop: CASSPYWGGGQPQHF. In DNA form, the CDR3 reads TGTGCCAGCAGCCCCTATTGGGGGGGAGGTCAGCCCCAGCATTTT.

This sequence joins TRBV7-2 and TRBJ2-2; D not certain. CDR3 length: 15 residues. Trimming took 1 base from V and 0 from J, leaving 6 bases between them. Germline CDR1 SGHTA, CDR2 FQGNSA. The CDR3, as DNA: TGTGCCAGCAGCTTAGGTGCTTCGAACACCGGGGAGCTGTTTTTT. Protein sequence: CASSLGASNTGELFF.

The chain recombines TRBV6-5 with TRBJ2-7, with D possibly being TRBD1 (5 bases). The CDR3 covers 14 residues. Germline V gene sequence: CDR1 MNHEY, CDR2 SVGAGI. V lost 6 bases, J lost 0 bases, and 12 bases lay in between. CDR3 sequence reads: CASSPREYSYEQYF. CDR3 sequence (DNA): TGTGCCAGCAGCCCCAGGGAATACTCCTACGAGCAGTACTTC.

This clone was recorded only once. This chain connects TRBV19 to TRBJ1-2; 7 bases map to TRBD1. Germline values: CDR1 LNHDA, CDR2 SQIVND (reference sequence). The CDR3 is made up of 12 amino acids. V lost 7 bases and J lost 8; bases outside the gene matches: 7. CDR3 nucleotide sequence: TGTGCCAGTAACCGACAGGGCGCGGGCTACACCTTC. Protein product: CASNRQGAGYTF.

The genes are TRBV5-1 and TRBJ1-5, with 7 positions matching TRBD1. The CDR3 extends over 14 amino acids. Trimming cost V 4 bases and J 7 bases; bases outside gene matches: 8. Germline values: CDR1 SGHRS, CDR2 YFSETQ. CDR3 DNA sequence: TGCGCCAGCAGCGATGGGACAGAGGGCCAGCCCCAGCATTTT. It codes for CASSDGTEGQPQHF.

This chain joins TRBV3-1 (or the pseudogene TRBV3-2) and TRBJ2-1, with TRBD2 identical over 8 bases. Germline V lookup: CDR1 LGHDT, CDR2 YNNKEL (reference sequence). The junction had 11 bases not matched to a gene; V was cut back by 4 bases and J by 9 bases. There are 15 residues in the CDR3. The CDR3 nucleotides read TGTGCCAGCAGCCCCCCAGGACTAGCTCTCGGTGAGCAGTTCTTC. This encodes CASSPPGLALGEQFF.

The chain combines TRBV3-1 (or the pseudogene TRBV3-2) with TRBJ2-1; 12 nucleotides align to TRBD2. The length of the CDR3 is 15 residues. CDR1 and CDR2 (germline): LGHDT, YNNKEL (reference sequence). J lost 9 bases, V lost 3 bases, and 6 bases had no gene match. As DNA, the CDR3 is TGTGCCAGCAGCCAGGGGCTAGCGGGAGGGGGTGAGCAGTTCTTC. This sequence encodes CASSQGLAGGGEQFF.

The V and J genes are TRBV7-8 and TRBJ2-7; 8 bases line up with TRBD1. V lost 2 bases to trimming and J lost 6 bases; unmatched junction nucleotides: 6. The CDR3 sequence is 14 residues long. Germline loops: CDR1 SGHVS, CDR2 FQNEAQ. CDR3 nucleotide sequence: TGTGCCAGCAGCTTACTTGGACAGGGATCCGAGCAGTACTTC. This encodes CASSLLGQGSEQYF.

V gene TRBV30 combines with J gene TRBJ2-3; perhaps D is TRBD1 or TRBD2 (6 bases each). CDR1 GTSNPN and CDR2 SVGIG come from the germline V gene (reference sequence). There are 15 residues in the CDR3. V lost 0 bases and J lost 4, with 14 bases in between. The CDR3 sequence is CAWSVGRGGADTQYF. The CDR3 DNA reads as TGTGCCTGGAGTGTCGGCAGGGGAGGTGCAGATACGCAGTATTTT.

The V gene is TRBV2, the J gene TRBJ2-5; weak D call: TRBD1 (6 bases). The CDR3 has 14 amino acids. Germline CDR1 is SNHLY and CDR2 is FYNNEI. Trimming removed 5 bases from V and 3 bases from J, with 13 bases in between. Here the CDR3 reads CASSWTDGEETQYF. The CDR3 DNA reads as TGTGCCAGCAGTTGGACAGACGGGGAAGAGACCCAGTACTTC.

V usage is TRBV19 and J usage is TRBJ2-7, with 13 bases fitting TRBD2. J gave up 4 bases and V 5 bases, and 8 bases lay outside the gene matches. This CDR3 is built from 16 residues. The germline V gene encodes CDR1 LNHDA and CDR2 SQIVND (reference sequence). The CDR3 loop reads CASSLRTSGRGYEQYF. The DNA for the CDR3 is TGTGCCAGTAGTCTCCGGACTAGCGGGAGAGGGTACGAGCAGTACTTC.

The gene calls are TRBV4-1 and TRBJ2-3, with D unclear. CDR1 and CDR2 (germline): MGHRA, YSYEKL. The CDR3 loop spans 15 amino acids. Trimming left V 3 bases short and J 8 bases short, with 18 bases between. In DNA, the CDR3 is TGCGCCAGCAGCCAGTTCTCGGGTAGAGAGAGTACGCAGTATTTT. Encoded protein: CASSQFSGRESTQYF.

A remark on this clone: The junction and the germline gene differ at one end; a read error may be behind it. The J gene is TRBJ1-1, the V gene TRBV27; perhaps TRBD1 as D (5 bases). CDR3 size: 15 residues. Germline V gene sequence: CDR1 MNHEY, CDR2 SMNVEV (reference sequence). The CDR3 sequence: CASSLVSGAGSEAFF. The CDR3 DNA reads as TGTGCCAGCAGTTTAGTGTCCGGGGCGGGCTCTGAAGCCTTCTTT.

The CDR3 spells CASSRGQGANEKLFF. The CDR3 DNA sequence: TGCGCCAGCAGCCGGGGACAGGGTGCTAATGAAAAACTGTTTTTT. This chain links TRBV5-1 with TRBJ1-4; 9 bases match TRBD1. The CDR3 covers 15 residues. With 4 bases clipped from V and 3 bases from J, the junction kept 4 bases outside the gene matches. Germline V gene sequence: CDR1 SGHRS, CDR2 YFSETQ.

The chain employs TRBV7-3 and TRBJ1-3; 7 bases are shared with TRBD1. Germline CDR1 is SGHTA and CDR2 is FQGTGA. The CDR3 has 16 residues. The ends lost 2 bases at V and 0 bases at J; junction bases unmatched: 4. This CDR3 is CASSLGPGGSGNTIYF. In DNA form, the CDR3 reads TGTGCCAGCAGCTTAGGCCCAGGGGGCTCTGGAAACACCATATATTTT.

This chain connects TRBV5-1 to TRBJ1-4; perhaps TRBD1 as D (5 bases). The germline V and J ends were trimmed by 5 bases and 0 bases, with 11 bases remaining between them. Germline CDR1 reads SGHRS; CDR2 reads YFSETQ. This CDR3 has 15 amino acids. The CDR3: CASSVWGTTNEKLFF. CDR3 nucleotides: TGCGCCAGCAGTGTCTGGGGGACAACTAATGAAAAACTGTTTTTT.

This clone appeared a single time. V and J are TRBV5-1 and TRBJ1-3; D ambiguous. The CDR3 sequence is 14 residues long. Germline-derived CDR1 and CDR2 are SGHRS and YFSETQ. V was shortened by 1 base and J by 2 bases, with 7 bases between the two germline ends. The CDR3 region has the DNA TGCGCCAGCAGCTTGACCCTTACTGGAAACACCATATATTTT. This sequence encodes CASSLTLTGNTIYF.

This chain joins TRBV20-1 and TRBJ1-3; no reliable D call. The length of the CDR3 is 15 residues. V lost 3 bases to trimming and J lost 0 bases, with 12 bases between them. Germline V gives CDR1 DFQATT, CDR2 SNEGSKA (reference sequence). The CDR3 region has the DNA TGCAGTGCTAGTCCCCCTCTGAGCTCTGGAAACACCATATATTTT. Its translation is CSASPPLSSGNTIYF.

Worth noting for this clone: This sample also contains other DNA sequences that code for the same CDR3. The J gene is TRBJ2-1, the V gene TRBV19, with D possibly being TRBD2 (5 bases). Looked up from germline, CDR1 is LNHDA and CDR2 is SQIVND (reference sequence). This CDR3 has 15 amino acids. V was cut by 1 base and J by 1 base, with 8 bases left in between. The CDR3 reads CASSIAGSSYNEQFF. CDR3 DNA: TGTGCCAGTAGTATAGCGGGGAGTTCCTACAATGAGCAGTTCTTC.

J is TRBJ2-5 and V is TRBV12-3 or TRBV12-4; D is perhaps TRBD1 or TRBD2 (5 bases each). The CDR3 runs 13 residues. V lost 4 bases and J 7 bases, leaving 13 bases between the germline ends. The CDR3 sequence is CASSWDPRGTQYF. DNA of the CDR3: TGTGCCAGCAGTTGGGACCCTCGGGGGACCCAGTACTTC.

The chain couples TRBV5-6 to TRBJ2-7; 7 nucleotides align to TRBD1. Germline V CDR1 and CDR2: SGHDT, YYEEEE. With V trimmed by 3 bases and J by 2 bases, 5 bases remained unmatched. The CDR3 is 14 amino acids. For the CDR3, the DNA is TGTGCCAGCAGCTCACCCGGACAGGCCTACGAGCAGTACTTC. It yields the protein CASSSPGQAYEQYF.

J is TRBJ2-7 and V is TRBV9; no firm D call. The V and J ends lost 4 bases and 2 bases respectively, with 13 bases between them. Germline CDR1 reads SGDLS; CDR2 reads YYNGEE. CDR3 size: 14 residues. The CDR3 is CASSLTELTYEQYF. CDR3 nucleotide sequence: TGTGCCAGCAGCCTCACAGAGCTTACCTACGAGCAGTACTTC.